Listed below are T cell receptor beta chains from one sample, sequenced in a study of shared clonotypes between healthy human individuals. The data were produced by immunoSEQ multiplex PCR, yet TCRdb's version contains in-frame clones alone and is incomplete. The table lists around 2,100,000 clones, about 95% of them singletons. Sequenced: naive CD8+ T cells sorted from blood. The receptors were sampled from a man aged 18-30 years in good health. CDR3s include the opening cysteine and the closing phenylalanine or tryptophan. D genes are given only for firm matches. The size field is filled for only some rows; it gives once, few, many or a size class.

TRBV20-1,NA,TRBJ2-7,NA,CSANYRDEQYF,TGCAGTGCTAACTACAGGGACGAGCAGTACTTC
TRBV6-5,NA,TRBJ2-5,NA,CASSQGQTETQYF,TGTGCCAGCAGTCAAGGACAGACAGAGACCCAGTACTTC
TRBV7-9,NA,TRBJ1-5,NA,CASSLSNQPQHF,TGTGCCAGCAGCCTTAGCAATCAGCCCCAGCATTTT
TRBV9,once,TRBJ1-2,TRBD1,CASRKGGDSLGFYGYTF,TGTGCCAGCAGAAAAGGGGGGGACAGCCTCGGATTCTATGGCTACACCTTC
TRBV27,NA,TRBJ2-1,TRBD2,CASISGSRNEQFF,TGTGCCAGCATTAGCGGGAGTAGAAATGAGCAGTTCTTC
TRBV7-2,NA,TRBJ2-1,TRBD2,CASSLVTSGRPRGEQFF,TGTGCCAGCAGCTTAGTAACTAGCGGGAGACCGCGGGGTGAGCAGTTCTTC
TRBV11-2,NA,TRBJ2-1,NA,CASSLGVGEQFF,TGTGCCAGCAGCTTAGGGGTCGGAGAGCAGTTCTTC
TRBV27,NA,TRBJ2-1,TRBD2,CASSFWTSGGDNEQFF,TGTGCCAGCAGTTTCTGGACGTCGGGAGGTGACAATGAGCAGTTCTTC
TRBV25-1,NA,TRBJ2-3,TRBD2,CASSEWGGEDTQYF,TGTGCCAGCAGTGAATGGGGGGGGGAAGATACGCAGTATTTT
TRBV4-1,NA,TRBJ1-2,TRBD1,CASSQEQGFYGYTF,TGCGCCAGCAGCCAAGAACAGGGGTTCTATGGCTACACCTTC
TRBV6-6,NA,TRBJ2-7,NA,CASSYSTGVGYEQYF,TGTGCCAGCAGTTACTCGACGGGGGTAGGCTACGAGCAGTACTTC
TRBV11-1,NA,TRBJ2-7,NA,CASSLGTAYEQYF,TGTGCCAGCAGCTTAGGAACGGCCTACGAGCAGTACTTC
TRBV4-3,NA,TRBJ2-1,NA,CASSQGLAAYNEQFF,TGCGCCAGCAGCCAAGGGTTAGCGGCCTACAATGAGCAGTTCTTC
TRBV2,NA,TRBJ2-7,NA,CASSGHSLITYEQYF,TGTGCCAGCAGTGGTCACTCACTGATTACCTACGAGCAGTACTTC
TRBV7-9,NA,TRBJ2-7,NA,CASSLSGPDPYEQYF,TGTGCCAGCAGCCTCTCGGGCCCGGACCCCTACGAGCAGTACTTC
TRBV27,NA,TRBJ2-1,TRBD2,CASSLAGGNYNEQFF,TGTGCCAGCTCCTTAGCGGGGGGGAACTACAATGAGCAGTTCTTC
TRBV4-1,NA,TRBJ2-7,NA,CASSQAAGSRGEQYF,TGCGCCAGCAGCCAGGCCGCGGGATCCAGGGGAGAGCAGTACTTC
TRBV27,NA,TRBJ2-5,NA,CASSLSGAQETQYF,TGTGCCAGCAGTTTGTCAGGGGCCCAAGAGACCCAGTACTTC
TRBV28,few,TRBJ1-5,NA,CASSPLGNQPQHF,TGTGCCAGCAGTCCTCTTGGCAATCAGCCCCAGCATTTT